This T cell receptor beta chain comes out of a study of cytomegalovirus exposure and HLA in healthy donors. The CDR3 covers 17 residues. Per germline, CDR1 MNHEY and CDR2 SMNVEV (reference sequence). With V trimmed by 1 base and J by 10 bases, 13 bases remained unmatched. Amplification used 60 Vbeta primers and 13 Jbeta primers. Libraries were prepared by immunoSEQ multiplex PCR; TCRdb keeps only in-frame clonotypes and omits some of them. Of roughly 120,000 clones listed, 75% to 85% were seen once; the top ten hold more than 2.5%. The gene calls are TRBV27 and TRBJ1-6; TRBD1 agrees at 7 bases. Sequencing was carried out using PBMCs. The receptor's source is a male donor in good health and CMV-seronegative. DNA for the CDR3: TGTGCCAGCAGTTTATTACAGGGGCCTTCCCCACGGTCACCCCTCCACTTT. Its protein product is CASSLLQGPSPRSPLHF.